This record concerns one T cell receptor (beta chain) sequence. The source of the sample is a study of blood T cell repertoires in COVID-19. Study-wide background: Both acute and convalescent COVID-19 samples were obtained from the United States, Italy and Spain.

In the original workflow: How many nucleated cells were present was estimated from reference gene primer amplification. Generated by immunoSEQ multiplex PCR, the TCRdb table keeps only in-frame clones and is missing some. Clone size and the V and J calls come from that table; the DNA yielded D and trimming. The data contain about 99,000 clones, roughly 90% of them singletons. With V trimmed by 3 bases and J by 2 bases, 18 bases remained unmatched. The V gene's germline CDR1 is MGHRA and CDR2 YSYEKL. The CDR3 totals 19 residues. The source material was peripheral blood. V is TRBV4-1 and J is TRBJ1-1, with 7 bases that match TRBD1. This TCR derives from a woman aged 55-75 years with acute or convalescent COVID-19. The CDR3 sequence is CASSHVGARQGSPNTEAFF. The CDR3 coding sequence is TGCGCCAGCAGCCATGTCGGCGCAAGACAGGGCTCCCCTAACACTGAAGCTTTCTTT.